The sequence of this T cell receptor beta chain was determined in a study of OX40 agonist ivuxolimab in advanced cancers. Study-wide context: Participants, 82.7% male, averaged 60 years of age, ranging from about 23 to 80.

The CDR3 is made up of 14 amino acids. The germline V gene encodes CDR1 MNHEY and CDR2 SVGAGI. Trimming took 11 bases from V and 2 from J, leaving 13 bases between them. This table comes from immunoSEQ multiplex PCR, and its TCRdb copy is limited to in-frame clones, with some not included. The sample shows tens of thousands of clones, around four fifths of them seen only once. This sequence originates from an adult with an advanced solid tumor such as melanoma, head and neck, liver or kidney cancer. Specimen: CD4+ or CD8+ T cells sorted from blood, collected in a trial of the OX40 agonist ivuxolimab. The V gene is TRBV6-5, the J gene TRBJ2-6, with D perhaps matching TRBD2 (5 bases). The CDR3 sequence is CASAGWTGANVLTF. DNA for the CDR3: TGTGCCTCGGCGGGCTGGACTGGGGCCAACGTCCTGACTTTC.